These 20 T cell receptor beta chains share one sample of origin, sequenced in a study of T cell responses to AZD1222 COVID-19 vaccine (dated by TCRdb to the early 2020s). Library method: the immunoSEQ multiplex PCR assay. TCRdb limited this immuneACCESS table to in-frame rearrangements with V and J called. A share of clones is missing; checked studies link under half to unresolved V genes, and the rest is unexplained. This sample gives about 73,000 clones in total; about 91% of them show up just once. The ten largest clonotypes hold 9.3% of the sample. The time point label on this specimen signifies: about 28 days (+/-7) after the second vaccine dose. The sequences come from peripheral blood, collected 28 days after the second AZD1222 dose. These receptor sequences come from an adult who received the AZD1222 COVID-19 vaccine.

The rearrangement uses TRBV5-4 and TRBJ1-1; 9 bases fit TRBD1. From germline, CDR1 is SGHNT and CDR2 YYREEE (reference sequence). V lost 5 bases to trimming and J lost 4 bases; unmatched junction nucleotides: 6. The CDR3 sequence is 14 residues long. The CDR3 DNA reads TGTGCCAGCAGGGTTGGGACAGGGACCACTGAAGCTTTCTTT. It encodes CASRVGTGTTEAFF. The whole variable domain, remainder taken from reference TRBV5-4 and TRBJ1-1, is ETGVTQSPTHLIKTRGQQVTLRCSSQSGHNTVSWYQQALGQGPQFIFQYYREEENGRGNFPPRFSGLQFPNYSSELNVNALELDDSALYLCASRVGTGTTEAFFGQGTRLTVV.

V usage is TRBV2 and J usage is TRBJ2-6; either TRBD1 or TRBD2 may fit D (5 bases each). The CDR3 is 17 residues long. Trimming took off 7 bases at V and 5 bases at J, with 21 bases between the two ends. Per the germline V gene, CDR1 is SNHLY and CDR2 is FYNNEI. DNA for the CDR3: TGTGCCAGCACCGGGACGGACACCCTCCGGTGGGCCAACGTCCTGACTTTC. Its protein is CASTGTDTLRWANVLTF.

The chain has TRBV5-4 and TRBJ2-7; 9 bases are a match to TRBD1. Germline V lookup: CDR1 SGHNT, CDR2 YYREEE (reference sequence). This CDR3 spans 16 amino acids. V was pared by 0 bases and J by 2 bases, with 6 bases of the junction left unmatched. Here the CDR3 reads CASSLAGTGRTYEQYF. CDR3 in DNA: TGTGCCAGCAGCTTGGCGGGGACAGGGAGAACCTACGAGCAGTACTTC. Together with reference TRBV5-4 and TRBJ2-7, the CDR3 gives the full variable domain: ETGVTQSPTHLIKTRGQQVTLRCSSQSGHNTVSWYQQALGQGPQFIFQYYREEENGRGNFPPRFSGLQFPNYSSELNVNALELDDSALYLCASSLAGTGRTYEQYFGPGTRLTVT.

V usage is TRBV5-1 and J usage is TRBJ1-6, with D possibly TRBD1 on 6 matching bases. Germline CDR1 and CDR2: SGHRS and YFSETQ. The CDR3 has 16 residues. Trimming shortened V by 0 bases and J by 6 bases, and 13 bases separated the two germline ends. The CDR3 sequence: CASSLEGGVGNSPLHF. CDR3 sequence (DNA): TGCGCCAGCAGCTTGGAGGGGGGAGTTGGTAATTCACCCCTCCACTTT.

The rearrangement uses TRBV10-1 and TRBJ2-7; the D gene is possibly TRBD1 (6 bases). This CDR3 comprises 16 residues. Germline V CDR1 and CDR2: WNHNN, SYGVQD (reference sequence). Trimming left V 6 bases short and J 0 bases short, with 18 bases between. The CDR3 DNA sequence: TGCGCCAGCAGAGAATCCATTGACAGGCGCTCCTACGAGCAGTACGTC. This codes for CASRESIDRRSYEQYV.

The CDR3 nucleotides are TGTGCCAGCAGTTACCCAGTGGGTAACACCGGGGAGCTGTTTTTT. It specifies CASSYPVGNTGELFF. The J gene is TRBJ2-2, the V gene TRBV6-6; D not certain. The CDR3 covers 15 residues. V was trimmed by 2 bases and J by 2 bases, leaving 9 bases between them. Looked up from germline, CDR1 is MNHNY and CDR2 is SVGAGI (reference sequence).

V usage is TRBV7-8 and J usage is TRBJ1-1; 8 bases align to TRBD1. V dropped 4 bases and J dropped 0; count of bases not matched to a gene: 4. CDR1 is SGHVS and CDR2 is FQNEAQ in the germline V gene. The CDR3 is 15 amino acids. Written as DNA, the CDR3 is TGTGCCAGCAGCTCGACAGGGGCGCTGAACACTGAAGCTTTCTTT. It is translated as CASSSTGALNTEAFF.

This clone showed up just a few times. The rearrangement uses TRBV15 and TRBJ2-2; the D is unclear. The CDR3 is made up of 13 amino acids. Germline loops: CDR1 LNHNV, CDR2 YYDKDF (reference sequence). Trimming took off 0 bases at V and 6 bases at J, with 5 bases between the two ends. DNA of the CDR3: TGTGCCACCAGCAGAGATTATCCCGGGGAGCTGTTTTTT. Translation: CATSRDYPGELFF.

The chain uses TRBV6-5 and TRBJ2-2, with D uncertain. The CDR3 spans 12 residues. V was cut by 6 bases and J by 10 bases, with 12 bases left in between. The germline V gene has CDR1 MNHEY and CDR2 SVGAGI. The CDR3 DNA reads as TGTGCCAGCAGGGCCCCGACGGAGGAGCTGTTTTTT. It specifies CASRAPTEELFF.

The rearrangement joins TRBV21-1 to TRBJ2-3; the table's D gene call, TRBD2, was not cross checked with the DNA. TRBV21-1 represents a pseudogene. This CDR3 spans 13 amino acids. The CDR3 DNA follows: TGTGCCAGCAGCAAAGCCCTCACAGATACGCAGTATTTT. Translated, it gives CASSKALTDTQYF.

The CDR3 bases are TGTGCCTGGAAATGGATCAACAATGAGCAGTTCTTC. Translating it yields CAWKWINNEQFF. The rearrangement links TRBV30 to TRBJ2-1; no reliable D call. The V and J ends lost 4 bases and 5 bases respectively, with 9 bases between them. Per the germline V gene, CDR1 is GTSNPN and CDR2 is SVGIG (reference sequence). CDR3 length equals 12 residues.

The chain has TRBV29-1 and TRBJ1-2; D ambiguous. The CDR3 is 12 residues long. Trimming pared 7 bases from V and 4 bases from J, leaving 13 bases between. Germline V gene data show CDR1 as SQVTM and CDR2 as ANQGSEA. This chain's CDR3 is CSATGRAYGYTF. CDR3 DNA sequence: TGCAGCGCGACCGGGCGCGCCTATGGCTACACCTTC. Together with reference TRBV29-1 and TRBJ1-2, the CDR3 gives the full variable domain: SAVISQKPSRDICQRGTSLTIQCQVDSQVTMMFWYRQQPGQSLTLIATANQGSEATYESGFVIDKFPISRPNLTFSTLTVSNMSPEDSSIYLCSATGRAYGYTFGSGTRLTVV.

The V gene is TRBV19, the J gene TRBJ1-2, with D possibly matching TRBD1 (6 bases). In germline, CDR1 is LNHDA, CDR2 SQIVND (reference sequence). The V and J ends lost 2 bases and 3 bases respectively, with 10 bases between them. The CDR3 extends over 14 amino acids. The CDR3 DNA sequence: TGTGCCAGTAGTATATCAGGGGTTCACTATGGCTACACCTTC. It specifies CASSISGVHYGYTF.

The chain joins TRBV19 to TRBJ1-4; D uncertain. Between the trimmed V and J ends, which lost 3 bases and 5 bases, there was a span of 7 bases. This CDR3 is 13 amino acids long. Germline CDR1 reads LNHDA; CDR2 reads SQIVND (reference sequence). The CDR3 nucleotides read TGTGCCAGTAGTATTCGTGGAAATGAAAAACTGTTTTTT. Its translation: CASSIRGNEKLFF.

The chain recombines TRBV11-3 with TRBJ2-7, with D unclear. Germline V CDR1 and CDR2: SGHNT, YENEEA. The CDR3 runs 12 residues. Between the trimmed V and J ends, which lost 5 bases and 5 bases, there was a span of 10 bases. For the CDR3, the DNA is TGTGCCAGCAGCGCCGGACGGCACGAGCAGTACTTC. Translation gives CASSAGRHEQYF.

The J gene is TRBJ2-2, the V gene TRBV9; TRBD2 might be the D (6 bases). Germline V gene lookup returns CDR1 SGDLS and CDR2 YYNGEE. The CDR3 runs to 16 residues. With 1 base removed from V and 5 bases from J, the gap between germline ends came to 15 bases. The CDR3 sequence is CASSVRGRESTGELFF. The CDR3 bases are TGTGCCAGCAGCGTAAGAGGCCGGGAGAGTACCGGGGAGCTGTTTTTT.

The table lists this clone with a few counts. The chain combines TRBV10-3 with TRBJ2-7, with 9 bases matching TRBD2. Germline lookup yields CDR1 ENHRY and CDR2 SYGVKD. Losses at the gene ends were 10 bases for V and 3 bases for J; bases not matched to a gene: 10. The CDR3 is 14 amino acids. The CDR3 bases are TGTGCCACCTCTCCGGGGCGGGAGGGCTACGAGCAGTACGTC. As protein: CATSPGREGYEQYV.

V is TRBV5-6 and J is TRBJ2-5; 8 bases align to TRBD1. The CDR3 is 15 residues long. The V gene end was trimmed by 3 bases and the J gene end by 1 base; junction bases not matched to a gene: 5. Germline V CDR1 and CDR2: SGHDT, YYEEEE. CDR3 protein: CASSSLGQAQETQYF. CDR3 DNA: TGTGCCAGCAGCTCCCTGGGACAGGCCCAAGAGACCCAGTACTTC.

V gene TRBV5-1 combines with J gene TRBJ1-5; a possible D gene is TRBD1 (5 bases). Germline V lookup: CDR1 SGHRS, CDR2 YFSETQ. This CDR3 region has 14 residues. V was cut by 0 bases and J by 7 bases, with 11 bases left in between. The CDR3 region is CASSLVGEGQPQHF. The CDR3 coding sequence is TGCGCCAGCAGCTTGGTGGGGGAGGGGCAGCCCCAGCATTTT.

The chain couples TRBV11-3 to TRBJ2-4; the D gene is possibly TRBD1 (5 bases). This CDR3 contains 16 residues. Germline CDR1 reads SGHNT; CDR2 reads YENEEA. V was shortened by 1 base and J by 3 bases, with 13 bases between the two germline ends. The chain's CDR3 is CASSLALTDYKNIQYF. The CDR3 DNA reads TGTGCCAGCAGCTTAGCCCTGACAGATTACAAAAACATTCAGTACTTC.